A single sample gave rise to the 19 T cell receptor beta chains below, sequenced in a study of blood T cell repertoires in COVID-19. Assay used: immunoSEQ multiplex PCR; TCRdb lists only in-frame clones, some missing. The sample holds about 270,000 clones, 80% to 90% seen once. The material sequenced was PBMCs or T cells enriched from blood (not recorded which). The receptors stem from a woman aged 25 to 39 with acute COVID-19.

The chain links TRBV24-1 to TRBJ2-1, with D hard to call. This CDR3 is 13 amino acids long. Germline CDR1 is KGHDR and CDR2 is SFDVKD. Trimming took 4 bases from V and 3 from J, leaving 6 bases between them. The CDR3 nucleotides are TGTGCCACCAGTGACTTCAGCTACAATGAGCAGTTCTTC. Its translation: CATSDFSYNEQFF.

The count of this clone is one. This sequence joins TRBV19 and TRBJ1-5; D remains unclear. This CDR3 region has 16 residues. Germline V lookup: CDR1 LNHDA, CDR2 SQIVND (reference sequence). Trimming left V 3 bases short and J 0 bases short, with 12 bases between. CDR3 sequence reads: CASSIESAFSNQPQHF. CDR3 bases: TGTGCCAGTAGTATCGAGTCTGCATTTAGCAATCAGCCCCAGCATTTT. The variable domain in full, with the rest retrieved from reference TRBV19 and TRBJ1-5, is DGGITQSPKYLFRKEGQNVTLSCEQNLNHDAMYWYRQDPGQGLRLIYYSQIVNDFQKGDIAEGYSVSREKKESFPLTVTSAQKNPTAFYLCASSIESAFSNQPQHFGDGTRLSIL.

This clone was seen a single time. In DNA form, the CDR3 reads TGTGCCAGCTCACCCCGCGAGGCAGGGGGCGCCGGGGAGCTGTTTTTT. As protein: CASSPREAGGAGELFF. The chain combines TRBV18 with TRBJ2-2; 8 bases match TRBD1. This CDR3 comprises 16 residues. Germline V CDR1 and CDR2: KGHSH, LQKENI. V trimming: 3 bases; J trimming: 6 bases; junction bases outside the gene matches: 9.

V gene TRBV5-1 combines with J gene TRBJ2-1; 10 bases fit TRBD2. Unmatched junction bases numbered 16, after V lost 4 bases and J lost 6 bases. The germline gives CDR1 SGHRS, CDR2 YFSETQ. CDR3 size: 18 residues. The CDR3 here is CASSLIPSLAGVVNEQFF. As DNA, the CDR3 is TGCGCCAGCAGCCTCATCCCTTCCCTAGCGGGAGTGGTCAATGAGCAGTTCTTC.

The rearrangement uses TRBV29-1 and TRBJ2-1; 7 bases are shared with TRBD1. Trimming took 7 bases from V and 4 from J; bases not matched to a gene: 10. CDR1 is SQVTM, CDR2 ANQGSEA, per germline. CDR3 length equals 14 residues. The CDR3 region has the DNA TGCAGCGCCGCGTCGGGACAGAGGTACAATGAGCAGTTCTTC. Translation gives CSAASGQRYNEQFF.

Only a few counts were recorded for this clone. This chain uses TRBV11-2 with TRBJ1-3, with a weak D call TRBD1 (6 bases). This CDR3 spans 19 amino acids. Germline V gene sequence: CDR1 SGHAT, CDR2 FQNNGV. Trimming pared 0 bases from V and 4 bases from J, leaving 22 bases between. DNA of the CDR3: TGTGCCAGCAGCTTAGAGGGGGACACACTTCGCCAGGGAGGAAACACCATATATTTT. Translation gives CASSLEGDTLRQGGNTIYF. Full variable domain (remainder filled in from reference TRBV11-2 and TRBJ1-3): EAGVAQSPRYKIIEKRQSVAFWCNPISGHATLYWYQQILGQGPKLLIQFQNNGVVDDSQLPKDRFSAERLKGVDSTLKIQPAKLEDSAVYLCASSLEGDTLRQGGNTIYFGEGSWLTVV.

The genes are TRBV5-1 and TRBJ2-1; no clear D. V was shortened by 4 bases and J by 1 base, with 12 bases between the two germline ends. CDR1 SGHRS and CDR2 YFSETQ come from the germline V gene. The CDR3 is 15 amino acids. The CDR3 coding sequence is TGCGCCAGCAGCCCAGACTCGGATTCCTACAATGAGCAGTTCTTC. Its translation: CASSPDSDSYNEQFF.

The chain joins TRBV27 to TRBJ2-1, with 10 bases identical to TRBD2. Trimming at V came to 5 bases and at J to 0 bases, leaving 1 base not matched to a gene. CDR1 and CDR2 from the germline V gene are MNHEY and SMNVEV (reference sequence). There are 15 residues in the CDR3. The CDR3 here is CASSLAGASYNEQFF. CDR3 nucleotide sequence: TGTGCCAGCAGTCTAGCGGGAGCCTCCTACAATGAGCAGTTCTTC.

The chain has TRBV7-9 and TRBJ2-2; 8 bases align to TRBD2. Germline V gene sequence: CDR1 SEHNR, CDR2 FQNEAQ (reference sequence). The CDR3 consists of 15 residues. V gave up 3 bases and J gave up 8 bases; unmatched junction bases: 8. CDR3 sequence (DNA): TGTGCCAGCAGCTTTTCGGGAGGGGACTTTGGGGAGCTGTTTTTT. It translates to CASSFSGGDFGELFF.

This chain links TRBV6-5 with TRBJ2-7; D remains ambiguous. CDR3 length: 16 amino acids. V was shortened by 0 bases and J by 4 bases, with 16 bases between the two germline ends. CDR1 and CDR2 from the germline V gene are MNHEY and SVGAGI. The CDR3 nucleotides are TGTGCCAGCAGTTACTCGCACGTGACTTCTGAATACGAGCAGTACTTC. Residues: CASSYSHVTSEYEQYF.

The chain has TRBV19 and TRBJ2-2; D is perhaps TRBD2 (6 bases). Germline values: CDR1 LNHDA, CDR2 SQIVND (reference sequence). The ends were cut back, 3 bases at V and 1 base at J, with 12 bases in the middle. This CDR3 has 16 residues. The CDR3 region has the DNA TGTGCCAGTAGTATTCCTCGGCGGGAGAACACCGGGGAGCTGTTTTTT. It translates to CASSIPRRENTGELFF.

The gene calls are TRBV4-1 and TRBJ1-4; weak D call: TRBD1 (5 bases). CDR1 and CDR2 from the germline V gene are MGHRA and YSYEKL. There are 14 residues in the CDR3. The V end lost 1 base, the J end lost 5 bases, and 8 bases lay between the germline ends. Here the CDR3 DNA reads TGCGCCAGCAGCCAAGTTTCAGGGAATGAAAAACTGTTTTTT. Protein: CASSQVSGNEKLFF.

This chain connects TRBV5-1 to TRBJ2-7; 8 bases match TRBD2. CDR1 is SGHRS, CDR2 YFSETQ, per germline. The CDR3 extends over 14 amino acids. J gave up 12 bases and V 0 bases, and 11 bases lay outside the gene matches. Written as DNA, the CDR3 is TGCGCCAGCAGCTTGGAGAGTAGCGGGGACGTTTGGTACTTC. It is translated as CASSLESSGDVWYF.

This clone occurred once. This chain uses TRBV5-6 with TRBJ2-3, with 10 nucleotides matching TRBD2. V trimming: 0 bases; J trimming: 2 bases; junction bases outside the gene matches: 9. Germline values: CDR1 SGHDT, CDR2 YYEEEE. The CDR3 spans 18 residues. The CDR3 sequence is CASSLAELAGTSTDTQYF. CDR3 bases: TGTGCCAGCAGCTTGGCCGAACTAGCGGGGACTTCCACAGATACGCAGTATTTT. Using reference TRBV5-6 and TRBJ2-3 for the parts outside the CDR3, the full variable domain is DAGVTQSPTHLIKTRGQQVTLRCSPKSGHDTVSWYQQALGQGPQFIFQYYEEEERQRGNFPDRFSGHQFPNYSSELNVNALLLGDSALYLCASSLAELAGTSTDTQYFGPGTRLTVL.

This sequence joins TRBV28 and TRBJ1-5; 7 bases are shared with TRBD1. The trim removed 6 bases at V and 6 bases at J, leaving 14 bases unmatched. Germline V gene sequence: CDR1 MDHEN, CDR2 SYDVKM. The CDR3 contains 16 residues. Here the CDR3 reads CASRMDTQGVGQPQHF. The CDR3 DNA is TGTGCCAGCAGAATGGACACGCAGGGGGTGGGTCAGCCCCAGCATTTT.

This sequence joins TRBV6-2 or TRBV6-3 and TRBJ2-1; 8 nucleotides match TRBD2. Germline V lookup: CDR1 MNHEY, CDR2 SVGEGT. This CDR3 is 16 amino acids long. Trimming at V came to 0 bases and at J to 5 bases, leaving 6 bases not matched to a gene. CDR3 sequence: CASSYSNGRAHNEQFF. DNA for the CDR3: TGTGCCAGCAGTTACTCCAACGGGAGGGCCCACAATGAGCAGTTCTTC.

Turning to this clone: The same CDR3 arises from other DNA sequences in this sample as well. The CDR3 region has the DNA TGCAGCGTGGCGGTTACAACTAATGAAAAACTGTTTTTT. Protein product: CSVAVTTNEKLFF. V is TRBV29-1 and J is TRBJ1-4; D remains ambiguous. The V end lost 6 bases, the J end lost 0 bases, and 8 bases lay between the germline ends. The V gene's germline CDR1 is SQVTM and CDR2 ANQGSEA. There are 13 residues in the CDR3.

This clone came up once. The genes are TRBV29-1 and TRBJ2-3; a weak D match, TRBD1 (5 bases). This CDR3 region has 17 residues. The germline CDR1 and CDR2 sequences are SQVTM and ANQGSEA. The germline V and J ends were trimmed by 5 bases and 0 bases, with 21 bases remaining between them. This CDR3 reads CSVHMVGRETSTDTQYF. In DNA form, the CDR3 reads TGCAGCGTTCACATGGTGGGCAGGGAAACTAGCACAGATACGCAGTATTTT.

The chain couples TRBV6-5 to TRBJ2-1; 7 nucleotides align to TRBD1. Germline V gene data show CDR1 as MNHEY and CDR2 as SVGAGI. The junction had 2 bases not matched to a gene; V was cut back by 5 bases and J by 4 bases. The CDR3 is 13 residues long. The CDR3 nucleotides are TGTGCCAGCAGTCGGACAGGATACAATGAGCAGTTCTTC. Its protein is CASSRTGYNEQFF.